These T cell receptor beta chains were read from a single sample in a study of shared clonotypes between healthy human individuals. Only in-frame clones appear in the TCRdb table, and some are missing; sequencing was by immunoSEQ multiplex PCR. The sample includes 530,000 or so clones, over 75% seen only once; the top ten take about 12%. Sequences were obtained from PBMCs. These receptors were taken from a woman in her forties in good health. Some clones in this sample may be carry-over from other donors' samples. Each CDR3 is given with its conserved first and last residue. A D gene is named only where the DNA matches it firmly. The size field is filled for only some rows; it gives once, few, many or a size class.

CDR3nt: TGCGCCAGCAGCCACGACTCCCAGAACACTGAAGCTTTCTTT; CDR3aa: CASSHDSQNTEAFF; j_gene: TRBJ1-1; v_gene: TRBV5-1; abundance: .; d_gene: .
CDR3nt: TGTGCCAGCAGCTTAACTACAGGGCCCAATCAGCCCCAGCATTTT; CDR3aa: CASSLTTGPNQPQHF; j_gene: TRBJ1-5; v_gene: TRBV7-2; abundance: few; d_gene: .
CDR3nt: TGTGCCAGCAGCCCCGGGACAGGGGATTCCAATGAGCAGTTCTTC; CDR3aa: CASSPGTGDSNEQFF; j_gene: TRBJ2-1; v_gene: TRBV28; abundance: .; d_gene: TRBD1
CDR3nt: TGTGCCAGCAGTTTAAGTGGGGAGACCTACGAGCAGTACTTC; CDR3aa: CASSLSGETYEQYF; j_gene: TRBJ2-7; v_gene: TRBV28; abundance: .; d_gene: .
CDR3nt: TGTGCCAGCCGGCTGGAGGGGGCCGGTCAGCCCCAGCATTTT; CDR3aa: CASRLEGAGQPQHF; j_gene: TRBJ1-5; v_gene: TRBV28; abundance: .; d_gene: TRBD1
CDR3nt: TGCGCCAGCAGCCAAGATCGCGCCCGCACAGATACGCAGTATTTT; CDR3aa: CASSQDRARTDTQYF; j_gene: TRBJ2-3; v_gene: TRBV4-3; abundance: .; d_gene: .
CDR3nt: TGTGCCAGCAGCACCAACCCTAGACTAGTGCACTTGAGGGACGAGCAGTACTTC; CDR3aa: CASSTNPRLVHLRDEQYF; j_gene: TRBJ2-7; v_gene: TRBV21-1; abundance: .; d_gene: .
CDR3nt: TGTGCCACCAGCAGAGACCTAGTGACCGGGGAGCTGTTTTTT; CDR3aa: CATSRDLVTGELFF; j_gene: TRBJ2-2; v_gene: TRBV15; abundance: .; d_gene: .
CDR3nt: TGTGCCAGCAGTTTTAAGAGCGACTCCTACAATGAGCAGTTCTTC; CDR3aa: CASSFKSDSYNEQFF; j_gene: TRBJ2-1; v_gene: TRBV27; abundance: .; d_gene: .
CDR3nt: TGTGCCAGTAGTATAGATCTGAGTCGAGCGGGGTCAATCGGCTACGAGCAGTACTTC; CDR3aa: CASSIDLSRAGSIGYEQYF; j_gene: TRBJ2-7; v_gene: TRBV19; abundance: .; d_gene: TRBD2
CDR3nt: TGTGCCAGCAGTCAAATGTCCAGGGACCTTAATGAAAAACTGTTTTTT; CDR3aa: CASSQMSRDLNEKLFF; j_gene: TRBJ1-4; v_gene: TRBV28; abundance: .; d_gene: .
CDR3nt: TGTGCCAGCAGCTTCGACAGGAGGGCTGACTCACCCCTCCACTTT; CDR3aa: CASSFDRRADSPLHF; j_gene: TRBJ1-6; v_gene: TRBV13; abundance: once; d_gene: .
CDR3nt: TGTGCCAGCAGCTTGGGCCTGAGCGGGAGGCCTCACTACGAGCAGTACTTC; CDR3aa: CASSLGLSGRPHYEQYF; j_gene: TRBJ2-7; v_gene: TRBV11-2; abundance: .; d_gene: TRBD2
CDR3nt: TGTGCCAGCAGTCCCGGGACAGGGGTCGAGACCCAGTACTTC; CDR3aa: CASSPGTGVETQYF; j_gene: TRBJ2-5; v_gene: TRBV6-5; abundance: many; d_gene: TRBD1
CDR3nt: TGTGCCAGCAGCTCAGGGGGCACAGATACGCAGTATTTT; CDR3aa: CASSSGGTDTQYF; j_gene: TRBJ2-3; v_gene: TRBV7-6; abundance: .; d_gene: .
CDR3nt: TGTGCCAGCAGCCCAACCGCAGGGCTTGGCTACACCTTC; CDR3aa: CASSPTAGLGYTF; j_gene: TRBJ1-2; v_gene: TRBV28; abundance: .; d_gene: .
CDR3nt: TGCGCCAGCAGCCAACCACAGGGGGCAGGCACTGAAGCTTTCTTT; CDR3aa: CASSQPQGAGTEAFF; j_gene: TRBJ1-1; v_gene: TRBV10-1; abundance: few; d_gene: TRBD1
CDR3nt: TGTGCCAGCAGCTTAGAAATCGGGGGACCCGGGGAGCTGTTTTTT; CDR3aa: CASSLEIGGPGELFF; j_gene: TRBJ2-2; v_gene: TRBV7-2; abundance: .; d_gene: .
CDR3nt: TGTGCCAGTGGTCCGACAGGGGGCAATCAGCCCCAGCATTTT; CDR3aa: CASGPTGGNQPQHF; j_gene: TRBJ1-5; v_gene: TRBV19; abundance: .; d_gene: TRBD1
CDR3nt: TGTGCCAGCAGCCAACAAGGAGCATGGCCTTCCGTGAACACTGAAGCTTTCTTT; CDR3aa: CASSQQGAWPSVNTEAFF; j_gene: TRBJ1-1; v_gene: TRBV4-2; abundance: .; d_gene: .
CDR3nt: TGTGCCAGCAGCCTTCTCCGAGCGGGAGCGTACAATGAGCAGTTCTTC; CDR3aa: CASSLLRAGAYNEQFF; j_gene: TRBJ2-1; v_gene: TRBV7-2; abundance: .; d_gene: TRBD2
CDR3nt: TGCGCCAGCAGTTCGGGACGCACGGATACGCAGTATTTT; CDR3aa: CASSSGRTDTQYF; j_gene: TRBJ2-3; v_gene: TRBV5-1; abundance: .; d_gene: .
CDR3nt: TGTGCCAGTAGTATAGGGACAGCGTTATATGGCTACACCTTC; CDR3aa: CASSIGTALYGYTF; j_gene: TRBJ1-2; v_gene: TRBV19; abundance: .; d_gene: .
CDR3nt: TGTGCCTGGAGTGGACTAGCGTCAAACAATGAGCAGTTCTTC; CDR3aa: CAWSGLASNNEQFF; j_gene: TRBJ2-1; v_gene: TRBV30; abundance: .; d_gene: TRBD2
CDR3nt: TGTGCCAGCAGCGTAGGGAGCGGGAGGAACACCGGGGAGCTGTTTTTT; CDR3aa: CASSVGSGRNTGELFF; j_gene: TRBJ2-2; v_gene: TRBV9; abundance: .; d_gene: TRBD2
CDR3nt: TGTGCCAGCTCACCACCTTCCCGGGCTGATTACAATGAGCAGTTCTTC; CDR3aa: CASSPPSRADYNEQFF; j_gene: TRBJ2-1; v_gene: TRBV18; abundance: .; d_gene: .
CDR3nt: TGTGCCAGCAGCCCAGGGATTAGCGCAGTCGAAGAGACCCAGTACTTC; CDR3aa: CASSPGISAVEETQYF; j_gene: TRBJ2-5; v_gene: TRBV4-2; abundance: .; d_gene: .
CDR3nt: TGTGCCTGGACTAGCGGGATGGGGGCAGATACGCAGTATTTT; CDR3aa: CAWTSGMGADTQYF; j_gene: TRBJ2-3; v_gene: TRBV30; abundance: .; d_gene: TRBD2
CDR3nt: TGTGCCAGTAAAGATCGGACAGGACCAGGCTACACCTTC; CDR3aa: CASKDRTGPGYTF; j_gene: TRBJ1-2; v_gene: TRBV19; abundance: .; d_gene: TRBD1
CDR3nt: TGTGCCAGCAGTTCTGGTCAGGGCTTCTACGAGCAGTACTTC; CDR3aa: CASSSGQGFYEQYF; j_gene: TRBJ2-7; v_gene: TRBV28; abundance: .; d_gene: .
CDR3nt: TGCGCCAGCAGCTTGGGAGGGAGCGGCGGGGAGACCCAGTACTTC; CDR3aa: CASSLGGSGGETQYF; j_gene: TRBJ2-5; v_gene: TRBV5-1; abundance: many; d_gene: .
CDR3nt: TGTGCCATCAGTGATGGGTCACCCCTCCACTTT; CDR3aa: CAISDGSPLHF; j_gene: TRBJ1-6; v_gene: TRBV10-3; abundance: .; d_gene: .
CDR3nt: TGTGCCAGCAGCCACGGGGGCGGCGAGCAGTACTTC; CDR3aa: CASSHGGGEQYF; j_gene: TRBJ2-7; v_gene: TRBV7-3; abundance: .; d_gene: .
CDR3nt: TGTGCCAGCAGCGCCGGGACTAGCGGGAGTACGGGCGAGCAGTACTTC; CDR3aa: CASSAGTSGSTGEQYF; j_gene: TRBJ2-7; v_gene: TRBV11-2; abundance: .; d_gene: TRBD2
CDR3nt: TGTGCCTGGAGTCTCCCGGTTCCGGCATCCTATAATTCACCCCTCCACTTT; CDR3aa: CAWSLPVPASYNSPLHF; j_gene: TRBJ1-6; v_gene: TRBV30; abundance: .; d_gene: .
CDR3nt: TGTGCCAGCAGCGTGGACTTAAACACCGGGGAGCTGTTTTTT; CDR3aa: CASSVDLNTGELFF; j_gene: TRBJ2-2; v_gene: TRBV7-7; abundance: .; d_gene: .
CDR3nt: TGTGCCAGCAGTTCGGGACAGTTGGGCATACACTACGAGCAGTACTTC; CDR3aa: CASSSGQLGIHYEQYF; j_gene: TRBJ2-7; v_gene: TRBV28; abundance: .; d_gene: TRBD1
CDR3nt: TGTGCCAGCGCCGAGCAGACAATTAGATATAGCAATCAGCCCCAGCATTTT; CDR3aa: CASAEQTIRYSNQPQHF; j_gene: TRBJ1-5; v_gene: TRBV28; abundance: once; d_gene: .
CDR3nt: TGTGCCAGCAGCCACGACAGGGGGAATGAAAAACTGTTTTTT; CDR3aa: CASSHDRGNEKLFF; j_gene: TRBJ1-4; v_gene: TRBV7-9; abundance: .; d_gene: TRBD1
CDR3nt: TGCGCCAGCAGCCAACCCGGGGTCAATGAGCAGTTCTTC; CDR3aa: CASSQPGVNEQFF; j_gene: TRBJ2-1; v_gene: TRBV4-1; abundance: .; d_gene: .
CDR3nt: TGTGTCAGAAGTTGCGCCCAGGGAGGCCGACGGAGGCCCCAGCATTTT; CDR3aa: CVRSCAQGGRRRPQHF; j_gene: TRBJ1-5; v_gene: TRBV7-5; abundance: .; d_gene: .
CDR3nt: TGTGCCAGCAGCTTAGATGGGACAGCTCAAGAGACCCAGTACTTC; CDR3aa: CASSLDGTAQETQYF; j_gene: TRBJ2-5; v_gene: TRBV11-2; abundance: .; d_gene: TRBD1
CDR3nt: TGTGCCAGTAGGGTTTGGACTGCTCGCTCTGGGGCCAACGTCCTGACTTTC; CDR3aa: CASRVWTARSGANVLTF; j_gene: TRBJ2-6; v_gene: TRBV19; abundance: .; d_gene: .
CDR3nt: TGTGCCAGCAGCCCCGACCCCGAATACAATGAGCAGTTCTTC; CDR3aa: CASSPDPEYNEQFF; j_gene: TRBJ2-1; v_gene: TRBV13; abundance: .; d_gene: .
CDR3nt: TGTGCCATCAGTGAGTCGGGACTAGCGGGAGCCTTCAATGAGCAGTTCTTC; CDR3aa: CAISESGLAGAFNEQFF; j_gene: TRBJ2-1; v_gene: TRBV6-1; abundance: .; d_gene: TRBD2
CDR3nt: TGTGCCAGCAGTGCCGGGGACAGTCGTAATGAAAAACTGTTTTTT; CDR3aa: CASSAGDSRNEKLFF; j_gene: TRBJ1-4; v_gene: TRBV28; abundance: .; d_gene: TRBD1
CDR3nt: TGTGCCAGCAGTTTTGGGCAGCCCTACGAGCAGTACTTC; CDR3aa: CASSFGQPYEQYF; j_gene: TRBJ2-7; v_gene: TRBV28; abundance: .; d_gene: .
CDR3nt: TGTGCCAGCAGCACCCCGGAGCGCTACGAGCAGTACTTC; CDR3aa: CASSTPERYEQYF; j_gene: TRBJ2-7; v_gene: TRBV21-1; abundance: .; d_gene: .
CDR3nt: TGTGCCAGCAGTGAAAAGCTAGCGGGAATCTTCGAGCAGTACTTC; CDR3aa: CASSEKLAGIFEQYF; j_gene: TRBJ2-7; v_gene: TRBV2; abundance: few; d_gene: TRBD2
CDR3nt: TGCAGCGGGGCGGTTGGGACCAACACTGAAGCTTTCTTT; CDR3aa: CSGAVGTNTEAFF; j_gene: TRBJ1-1; v_gene: TRBV29-1; abundance: .; d_gene: .
CDR3nt: TGTGCCAGCAGCCGGGACAGGCGTCAAGAGACCCAGTACTTC; CDR3aa: CASSRDRRQETQYF; j_gene: TRBJ2-5; v_gene: TRBV5-4; abundance: .; d_gene: TRBD1
CDR3nt: TGCGCCAGCAGCCAAGATTGGGGTAGCGGGAGTTCCGGGGAGCTGTTTTTT; CDR3aa: CASSQDWGSGSSGELFF; j_gene: TRBJ2-2; v_gene: TRBV4-3; abundance: .; d_gene: TRBD2
CDR3nt: TGTGCCAGCAGCTTCTACACAGATACGCAGTATTTT; CDR3aa: CASSFYTDTQYF; j_gene: TRBJ2-3; v_gene: TRBV11-1; abundance: .; d_gene: .